A single sample gave rise to the 10 T cell receptor beta chains below, sequenced in a study of CD8 T cells in ankylosing spondylitis. Via MiXCR, TCRdb re-called the 5' RACE reads, giving one row per CDR3 protein. Of a few hundred thousand distinct CDR3 sequences in the sample, approximately 24% are singletons; the top ten hold roughly 0.6%. Sequenced input: blood, either unsorted or a sorted T cell fraction (not recorded which). Receptors were obtained from a male donor with ankylosing spondylitis or in good health (not recorded which).

CDR3 sequence (DNA): TGTGCCAGCAGCCCACGCGGGGCTTCCTACGAGCAGTACTTC. As protein: CASSPRGASYEQYF. This chain connects TRBV12-3 or TRBV12-4 to TRBJ2-7; a possible D gene is TRBD2 (6 bases). The CDR3 consists of 14 residues. The V and J ends lost 6 bases and 1 base respectively, with 13 bases between them.

This clonotype came up many times. The chain joins TRBV3-1 to TRBJ1-2; TRBD1 is a possible D gene (5 bases). The CDR3 totals 14 residues. The germline gives CDR1 LGHDT, CDR2 YNNKEL (reference sequence). V was cut by 0 bases and J by 8 bases, with 13 bases left in between. CDR3 protein: CASSQEEGAYGYTF. In DNA, the CDR3 is TGTGCCAGCAGCCAAGAAGAAGGGGCGTACGGCTACACCTTC.

This clonotype was observed a few times. The chain links TRBV6-1 to TRBJ2-5, with D possibly being TRBD2 (6 bases). Germline-derived CDR1 and CDR2 are MNHNS and SASEGT. This CDR3 contains 15 residues. V lost 0 bases and J 5 bases, leaving 13 bases between the germline ends. CDR3 coding DNA: TGTGCCAGCAGTGAAGCGCGGGCGGGGAGGGAGACCCAGTACTTC. This codes for CASSEARAGRETQYF.

This chain uses TRBV2 with TRBJ1-1; TRBD1 might be the D (6 bases). V lost 3 bases and J 4 bases, leaving 15 bases between the germline ends. CDR3 length: 15 amino acids. The germline gives CDR1 SNHLY, CDR2 FYNNEI. This CDR3 is CASSEDSGGFTEAFF. DNA for the CDR3: TGTGCCAGCAGTGAGGACAGCGGGGGGTTCACTGAAGCTTTCTTT.

Ten or more counts support this clonotype. The genes are TRBV29-1 and TRBJ1-5; weak D call: TRBD1 (5 bases). This CDR3 has 14 residues. Trimming stripped 4 bases from V and 7 bases from J, with 17 bases between. Germline assignment: CDR1 SQVTM and CDR2 ANQGSEA. The CDR3 region is CSVGSRGKGQPQHF. CDR3 nucleotides: TGCAGCGTTGGATCGAGGGGCAAGGGACAGCCCCAGCATTTT.

The chain recombines TRBV14 with TRBJ1-2, with D perhaps TRBD1 (6 bases). The length of the CDR3 is 12 residues. The germline V gene encodes CDR1 SGHDN and CDR2 FVKESK. V gave up 4 bases and J gave up 8 bases, with 11 bases separating them. The CDR3 region has the DNA TGTGCCAGCAGCCTGGGGGCGAGGGGCTACACCTTC. It translates to CASSLGARGYTF.

With regard to this clonotype: The junction departs from germline at one end; a sequencing error may be responsible. This chain joins TRBV5-4 and TRBJ2-1; 11 nucleotides align to TRBD2. The CDR3 loop spans 18 amino acids. CDR1 SGHNT and CDR2 YYREEE come from the germline V gene (reference sequence). CDR3 sequence reads: CAGSDGPSGGPLDNEQFF. CDR3 coding DNA: TGTGCCGGCAGCGATGGGCCTAGCGGGGGGCCTTTGGACAATGAGCAGTTCTTC. Drawing the rest from reference TRBV5-4 and TRBJ2-1, the complete variable domain is ETGVTQSPTHLIKTRGQQVTLRCSSQSGHNTVSWYQQALGQGPQFIFQYYREEENGRGNFPPRFSGLQFPNYSSELNVNALELDDSALYLCAGSDGPSGGPLDNEQFFGPGTRLTVL.

The table lists this clonotype with a few counts. This chain uses TRBV12-3 or TRBV12-4 with TRBJ2-3; D not certain. The V gene lost 5 bases and the J gene lost 4 bases, with 10 bases spanning the gap. This CDR3 contains 13 residues. The CDR3 nucleotides read TGTGCCAGCAGTCTCTCGACGTCAGATACGCAGTATTTT. Amino acids: CASSLSTSDTQYF.

The chain couples TRBV20-1 to TRBJ2-2, with D possibly being TRBD2 (6 bases). The CDR3 length is 15 residues. Looked up from germline, CDR1 is DFQATT and CDR2 is SNEGSKA (reference sequence). Trimming took 3 bases from V and 2 from J, leaving 13 bases between them. The CDR3 nucleotides are TGCAGTGCTAGGGCCGGGAGCCTCAACACCGGGGAGCTGTTTTTT. Amino acids: CSARAGSLNTGELFF.

V is TRBV20-1 and J is TRBJ2-1; D call uncertain. Germline-derived CDR1 and CDR2 are DFQATT and SNEGSKA (reference sequence). The CDR3 loop spans 14 amino acids. The V gene lost 0 bases and the J gene lost 10 bases, with 16 bases spanning the gap. CDR3 DNA: TGCAGTGCTAGAGATCCCGCTGCGCGACGCGAGCAGTTCTTC. Its protein is CSARDPAARREQFF.